Following are 28 T cell receptor beta chains from one sample sequenced in a study of cytotoxic CD8 clonotypes in ibrutinib-treated CLL. Produced via immunoSEQ multiplex PCR; TCRdb's table is partial and in-frame only. Of 30,000 to 40,000 clones detected, 49% appear once; the ten largest clones hold around 18%. Sequencing was performed on PBMCs, taken before ibrutinib treatment. These TCRs come from a human donor with chronic lymphocytic leukemia.

CDR3 DNA sequence: TGCAGCGTTGAAGTCCCGGGGGTTTCCCCCAATGAGCAGTTCTTC. It encodes CSVEVPGVSPNEQFF. The chain carries TRBV29-1 and TRBJ2-1; D possibly corresponds to TRBD2 (6 bases). The CDR3 runs to 15 residues. V lost 1 base to trimming and J lost 6 bases, with 16 bases between them. Germline-derived CDR1 and CDR2 are SQVTM and ANQGSEA.

The CDR3 loop reads CASSYGGFPYEQYF. DNA of the CDR3: TGTGCCAGCAGTTACGGGGGATTCCCCTACGAGCAGTACTTC. The V and J genes are TRBV6-6 and TRBJ2-7; TRBD1 or TRBD2 may be the D gene (5 bases each). This CDR3 spans 14 amino acids. The V and J ends lost 2 bases and 2 bases respectively, with 10 bases between them. Germline CDR1 is MNHNY and CDR2 is SVGAGI (reference sequence).

This sequence joins TRBV5-1 and TRBJ2-3, with 9 nucleotides matching TRBD1. Germline loops: CDR1 SGHRS, CDR2 YFSETQ. The ends lost 6 bases at V and 4 bases at J; junction bases unmatched: 6. This CDR3 has 14 residues. CDR3 region: CASTGTGHPDTQYF. Here the CDR3 DNA reads TGCGCCAGCACAGGGACAGGGCATCCAGATACGCAGTATTTT.

V usage is TRBV19 and J usage is TRBJ2-7; either TRBD1 or TRBD2 may supply D (5 bases each). The CDR3 spans 13 residues. Germline V gene data show CDR1 as LNHDA and CDR2 as SQIVND (reference sequence). V dropped 7 bases and J dropped 6 bases, with 16 bases sitting between them. The CDR3 spells CASKDIRGLEQYF. CDR3 nucleotides: TGTGCCAGTAAGGACATCCGAGGGCTCGAGCAGTACTTC. The complete variable domain, with remaining parts taken from reference TRBV19 and TRBJ2-7, reads DGGITQSPKYLFRKEGQNVTLSCEQNLNHDAMYWYRQDPGQGLRLIYYSQIVNDFQKGDIAEGYSVSREKKESFPLTVTSAQKNPTAFYLCASKDIRGLEQYFGPGTRLTVT.

This chain joins TRBV5-1 and TRBJ2-5, with D possibly matching TRBD1 (5 bases). CDR3 length: 13 residues. Trimming took off 2 bases at V and 2 bases at J, with 7 bases between the two ends. The germline gives CDR1 SGHRS, CDR2 YFSETQ. The CDR3 reads CASSFQGQETQYF. Written as DNA, the CDR3 is TGCGCCAGCAGCTTTCAGGGTCAAGAGACCCAGTACTTC.

V and J are TRBV7-9 and TRBJ2-1, with 8 bases lining up with TRBD1. V shed 0 bases and J 5 bases; nucleotides not matched to a gene: 9. The CDR3 sequence is 17 residues long. The germline V gene encodes CDR1 SEHNR and CDR2 FQNEAQ (reference sequence). The CDR3 DNA reads TGTGCCAGCAGCTTAGCAAGACAGGGGTATTTCGACAATGAGCAGTTCTTC. Protein sequence: CASSLARQGYFDNEQFF. Supplemented by reference TRBV7-9 and TRBJ2-1, the full variable domain reads DTGVSQNPRHKITKRGQNVTFRCDPISEHNRLYWYRQTLGQGPEFLTYFQNEAQLEKSRLLSDRFSAERPKGSFSTLEIQRTEQGDSAMYLCASSLARQGYFDNEQFFGPGTRLTVL.

This clone was recorded a few times. CDR3 in amino acids: CASIRQGWIGYTF. CDR3 DNA: TGTGCCAGCATCCGACAGGGGTGGATTGGCTACACCTTC. V usage is TRBV28 and J usage is TRBJ1-2; 8 nucleotides align to TRBD1. There are 13 residues in the CDR3. Germline trimming cut 7 bases from V and 7 bases from J; bases unmatched to any gene: 8. Germline lookup yields CDR1 MDHEN and CDR2 SYDVKM.

This clone has only a few counts. The chain carries TRBV27 and TRBJ1-4, with D perhaps TRBD1 (5 bases). The V gene lost 7 bases and the J gene lost 4 bases, with 7 bases spanning the gap. The V gene's germline CDR1 is MNHEY and CDR2 SMNVEV (reference sequence). The CDR3 length is 12 residues. CDR3 residues: CASKGRNEKLFF. DNA for the CDR3: TGTGCCAGCAAGGGACGTAATGAAAAACTGTTTTTT.

This clone was detected only a few times. The rearrangement uses TRBV6-6 and TRBJ1-2; 7 nucleotides line up with TRBD1. The V and J ends lost 6 bases and 4 bases, in that order; junction bases with no gene match: 8. Germline CDR1 MNHNY, CDR2 SVGAGI (reference sequence). There are 14 residues in the CDR3. This CDR3 is CASSSRGFGYGYTF. For the CDR3, the DNA is TGTGCCAGCAGCAGCAGGGGGTTCGGCTATGGCTACACCTTC.

The V and J genes are TRBV4-1 and TRBJ1-3; unclear D gene. Between the trimmed V and J ends, which lost 2 bases and 0 bases, there was a span of 8 bases. The germline V gene has CDR1 MGHRA and CDR2 YSYEKL. CDR3 length equals 15 residues. The CDR3 DNA reads as TGCGCCAGCAGCCAACCGGAGAGCTCTGGAAACACCATATATTTT. Translating gives CASSQPESSGNTIYF.

A word on this clone: The junction shows a germline mismatch at one end, possibly a read error. The chain recombines TRBV7-7 with TRBJ2-5; the D gene could be TRBD1 or TRBD2 (6 bases each). The V gene's germline CDR1 is SSHAT and CDR2 FNYEAQ (reference sequence). This CDR3 contains 16 residues. CDR3 in amino acids: CASKLGGTEGVETQYF. The CDR3 bases are TGTGCTAGCAAACTTGGGGGGACCGAGGGGGTAGAGACCCAGTACTTC.

The chain links TRBV11-3 to TRBJ2-1; D is ambiguous. This CDR3 region has 15 residues. Germline V gene lookup returns CDR1 SGHNT and CDR2 YENEEA. V was cut by 2 bases and J by 9 bases, with 17 bases left in between. The CDR3 DNA sequence: TGTGCCAGCAGCTTACTTTGGGAACCTATGGGTGAGCAGTTCTTC. Protein: CASSLLWEPMGEQFF.

This clone showed up just a few times. The genes are TRBV5-1 and TRBJ1-1; D ambiguous. Trimming cost V 4 bases and J 1 base, with 14 bases left between them. Germline values: CDR1 SGHRS, CDR2 YFSETQ. The CDR3 length is 15 residues. Here the CDR3 reads CASSPEGNGNTEAFF. DNA for the CDR3: TGCGCCAGCAGCCCGGAAGGAAACGGGAACACTGAAGCTTTCTTT.

This clone was seen a single time. The chain uses TRBV19 and TRBJ2-3; no clear D. V was clipped by 0 bases and J by 6 bases, with 10 bases between them. The CDR3 covers 14 residues. CDR1 is LNHDA and CDR2 is SQIVND in the germline V gene (reference sequence). CDR3 loop: CASSIDRELDTQYF. The CDR3 nucleotides read TGTGCCAGTAGTATAGATCGCGAGCTGGATACGCAGTATTTT. The full variable domain, completed using reference TRBV19 and TRBJ2-3, is DGGITQSPKYLFRKEGQNVTLSCEQNLNHDAMYWYRQDPGQGLRLIYYSQIVNDFQKGDIAEGYSVSREKKESFPLTVTSAQKNPTAFYLCASSIDRELDTQYFGPGTRLTVL.

The chain employs TRBV7-3 and TRBJ2-2; D tentatively reads TRBD1 or TRBD2 (6 bases each). Germline V gene lookup returns CDR1 SGHTA and CDR2 FQGTGA. The germline V and J ends were trimmed by 6 bases and 1 base, with 15 bases remaining between them. The CDR3 covers 16 residues. The CDR3 region is CASRNPGGQNTGELFF. In nucleotides, the CDR3 is TGTGCCAGCAGGAACCCCGGGGGACAGAACACCGGGGAGCTGTTTTTT.

CDR3 loop: CASSDPRGLGNTIYF. CDR3 nucleotide sequence: TGTGCCAGCAGCGACCCGAGGGGGCTAGGAAACACCATATATTTT. The V gene is TRBV5-4, the J gene TRBJ1-3, with TRBD1 matching over 7 bases. Unmatched junction bases numbered 8, after V lost 4 bases and J lost 4 bases. The germline V gene has CDR1 SGHNT and CDR2 YYREEE (reference sequence). This CDR3 region has 15 residues.

The chain links TRBV5-4 to TRBJ1-2, with 8 bases fitting TRBD1. Germline lookup yields CDR1 SGHNT and CDR2 YYREEE (reference sequence). This CDR3 is 14 amino acids long. V trimming: 3 bases; J trimming: 7 bases; junction bases outside the gene matches: 8. As DNA, the CDR3 is TGTGCCAGCAGCTGGGGACAGGCTAGTAGTGGCTACACCTTC. Its protein product is CASSWGQASSGYTF.

This chain joins TRBV9 and TRBJ2-2; possible D gene TRBD1, 6 bases. The CDR3 runs 14 residues. The ends were cut back, 6 bases at V and 4 bases at J, with 13 bases in the middle. From germline, CDR1 is SGDLS and CDR2 YYNGEE. This CDR3 is CASTRGEVTGELFF. The CDR3 region has the DNA TGTGCCAGCACCAGGGGCGAAGTCACCGGGGAGCTGTTTTTT.

The chain couples TRBV7-6 to TRBJ1-1; no clear D. Germline values: CDR1 SGHVS, CDR2 FNYEAQ. This CDR3 comprises 14 residues. Trimming pared 0 bases from V and 4 bases from J, leaving 9 bases between. The CDR3 spells CASSLAGRATEAFF. In nucleotides, the CDR3 is TGTGCCAGCAGCTTAGCAGGACGGGCCACTGAAGCTTTCTTT. Full variable domain (outside the CDR3, taken from reference TRBV7-6 and TRBJ1-1): GAGVSQSPRYKVTKRGQDVALRCDPISGHVSLYWYRQALGQGPEFLTYFNYEAQQDKSGLPNDRFSAERPEGSISTLTIQRTEQRDSAMYRCASSLAGRATEAFFGQGTRLTVV.

The V and J genes are TRBV27 and TRBJ2-3, with D perhaps matching TRBD1 or TRBD2 (5 bases each). Per the germline V gene, CDR1 is MNHEY and CDR2 is SMNVEV (reference sequence). The CDR3 runs to 15 residues. Trimming removed 6 bases from V and 0 bases from J, with 13 bases in between. The CDR3 DNA sequence: TGTGCCAGCAGATCAGGGACCACTAGCACAGATACGCAGTATTTT. Amino acids: CASRSGTTSTDTQYF.

This chain connects TRBV5-6 to TRBJ2-5; 9 bases map to TRBD2. The CDR3 has 15 residues. V was clipped by 5 bases and J by 3 bases; unmatched bases: 8. Germline loops: CDR1 SGHDT, CDR2 YYEEEE. The CDR3 protein is CASRGRVAGEETQYF. Written as DNA, the CDR3 is TGTGCCAGCAGGGGTCGGGTAGCGGGGGAAGAGACCCAGTACTTC.

This clone was observed a few times. The chain combines TRBV6-1 with TRBJ1-6, with 9 bases matching TRBD1. The J segment lost 10 bases and the V segment lost 8 bases, leaving 12 bases of the junction unmatched. Germline loops: CDR1 MNHNS, CDR2 SASEGT. The CDR3 covers 15 residues. In DNA form, the CDR3 reads TGTGCCAGCTCTCCGGGACAGGGAAGTAAATCACCCCTCCACTTT. This codes for CASSPGQGSKSPLHF.

CDR3 protein: CASSWDSSTEAFF. The CDR3 nucleotides are TGTGCCAGCTCATGGGACAGCAGCACTGAAGCTTTCTTT. The chain couples TRBV18 to TRBJ1-1; 7 positions match TRBD1. CDR3 length equals 13 residues. Germline values: CDR1 KGHSH, CDR2 LQKENI. V shed 5 bases and J 4 bases; nucleotides not matched to a gene: 4.

The chain employs TRBV6-1 and TRBJ1-1; tentative D call: TRBD1 (5 bases). This CDR3 comprises 14 residues. Germline V gene data show CDR1 as MNHNS and CDR2 as SASEGT. V gave up 1 base and J gave up 4 bases, with 10 bases separating them. This CDR3 is CASSEGGMGTEAFF. DNA of the CDR3: TGTGCCAGCAGTGAAGGGGGGATGGGCACTGAAGCTTTCTTT.

By frequency in the sample, this clone is medium-sized. CDR3 in amino acids: CSVADRDYGYTF. The CDR3, as DNA: TGCAGCGTCGCGGACAGGGACTATGGCTACACCTTC. This chain connects TRBV29-1 to TRBJ1-2, with 8 bases matching TRBD1. Germline lookup yields CDR1 SQVTM and CDR2 ANQGSEA. The CDR3 extends over 12 amino acids. V was pared by 6 bases and J by 3 bases, with 3 bases of the junction left unmatched.

The J gene is TRBJ2-6, the V gene TRBV4-3, with D possibly matching TRBD1 (5 bases). This CDR3 is built from 15 residues. Trimming removed 0 bases from V and 8 bases from J, with 11 bases in between. Germline V CDR1 and CDR2: LGHNA, YSLEER. The CDR3, as DNA: TGCGCCAGCAGCCAAGATTGGGGCCCCTCCAACGTCCTGACTTTC. Encoded protein: CASSQDWGPSNVLTF.

The chain employs TRBV19 and TRBJ2-6; D unresolved. Germline V gives CDR1 LNHDA, CDR2 SQIVND (reference sequence). V was trimmed by 1 base and J by 0 bases, leaving 4 bases between them. The length of the CDR3 is 15 residues. DNA for the CDR3: TGTGCCAGTAGTATAGCACCCTCTGGGGCCAACGTCCTGACTTTC. Its protein product is CASSIAPSGANVLTF.

This chain links TRBV4-1 with TRBJ2-5, with D tentatively TRBD2 (6 bases). The CDR3 loop spans 16 amino acids. Trimming cost V 3 bases and J 4 bases, with 18 bases left between them. In germline, CDR1 is MGHRA, CDR2 YSYEKL. CDR3 amino acids: CASSHSLKGTGETQYF. CDR3 coding DNA: TGCGCCAGCAGCCACTCCTTAAAGGGGACTGGAGAGACCCAGTACTTC.